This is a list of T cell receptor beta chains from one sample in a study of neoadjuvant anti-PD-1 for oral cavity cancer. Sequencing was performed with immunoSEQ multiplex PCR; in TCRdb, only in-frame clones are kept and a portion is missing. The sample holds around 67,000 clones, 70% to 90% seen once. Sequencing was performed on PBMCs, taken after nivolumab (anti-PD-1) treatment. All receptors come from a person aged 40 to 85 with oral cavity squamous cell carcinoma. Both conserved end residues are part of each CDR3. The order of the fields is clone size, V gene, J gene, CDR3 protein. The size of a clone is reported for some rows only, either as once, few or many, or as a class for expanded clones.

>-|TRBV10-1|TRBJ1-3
CASRPRQGGGNTIYF
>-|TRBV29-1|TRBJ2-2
CSVSEVGTGELFF
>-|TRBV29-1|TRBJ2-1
CSVEDPTDYNEQFF
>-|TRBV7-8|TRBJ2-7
CASSSYRGKTYEQYF
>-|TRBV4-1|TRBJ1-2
CASSQDNRGYTF
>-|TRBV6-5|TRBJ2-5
CASSYSEIGTQYF
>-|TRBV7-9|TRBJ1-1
CASSLDSWAENTEAFF
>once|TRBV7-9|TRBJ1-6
CASTQGRGRPALHF
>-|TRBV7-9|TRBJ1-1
CASRPLLRVGTEAFF
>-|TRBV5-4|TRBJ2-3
CASSFRGTDTQYF
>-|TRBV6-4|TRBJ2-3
CASSELAGGFTSTDTQYF
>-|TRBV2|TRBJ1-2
CASNRPGGRYGYTF
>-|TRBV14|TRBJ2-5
CASSQDQWLAGAQETQYF
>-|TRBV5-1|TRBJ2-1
CASSLRAGGQDEQFF
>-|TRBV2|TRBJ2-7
CASSASFSRHYEQYF
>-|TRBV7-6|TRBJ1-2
CASSLGAGGDYGYTF
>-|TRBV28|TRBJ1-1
CATLRGMRTEAFF
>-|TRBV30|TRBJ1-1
CAWSSPGRGNTEAFF
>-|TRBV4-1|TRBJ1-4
CASSQNYATNEKLFF
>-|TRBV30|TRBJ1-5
CAWSVQRTGGDQPQHF
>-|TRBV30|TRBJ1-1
CARDRGLTTEAFF
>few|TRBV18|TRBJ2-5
CASSPPPGETQYF
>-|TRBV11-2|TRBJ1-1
CASSPQQNTEAFF